These 4 T cell receptor beta chains share one sample of origin, sequenced in a study of blood T cell repertoires in COVID-19. Assay used: immunoSEQ multiplex PCR; TCRdb lists only in-frame clones, some missing. The data contain 200,000 to 300,000 clones, more than 75% of them seen just once; the ten biggest clones take up about 2.6%. The sample consisted of PBMCs or T cells enriched from blood (not recorded which). The receptors stem from a woman between 18 and 30 years old who had recovered from COVID-19.

This chain uses TRBV24-1 with TRBJ2-3, with TRBD2 matching 10 bases. CDR3 length: 17 amino acids. V shed 5 bases, J shed 3 bases, and the junction held 10 bases outside the gene matches. Looked up from germline, CDR1 is KGHDR and CDR2 is SFDVKD. The CDR3 sequence: CATSAWLAGAITDTQYF. As DNA, the CDR3 is TGTGCCACCAGTGCGTGGCTAGCGGGGGCCATTACAGATACGCAGTATTTT.

The rearrangement links TRBV2 to TRBJ2-7; maybe TRBD1 (5 bases). CDR1 is SNHLY and CDR2 is FYNNEI in the germline V gene. V gave up 2 bases and J gave up 2 bases, with 13 bases separating them. The CDR3 spans 15 residues. As DNA, the CDR3 is TGTGCCAGCAGTGAAAGGCAGGGTTTACCCTACGAGCAGTACTTC. It yields the protein CASSERQGLPYEQYF.

The chain couples TRBV7-9 to TRBJ1-4; maybe TRBD1 (5 bases). V was pared by 2 bases and J by 7 bases, with 14 bases between. The CDR3 loop spans 15 amino acids. Germline V gene sequence: CDR1 SEHNR, CDR2 FQNEAQ (reference sequence). This CDR3 reads CASSLQGSVVEKLFF. CDR3 in DNA: TGTGCCAGCAGCTTACAGGGTTCGGTCGTTGAAAAACTGTTTTTT.

This clone has just one count. CDR3 sequence: CSASSGSGNTIYF. CDR3 in DNA: TGCAGTGCTAGTTCCGGGAGTGGAAACACCATATATTTT. V gene TRBV20-1 combines with J gene TRBJ1-3; D not resolved. Trimming removed 3 bases at V and 3 bases at J, with 9 bases between. This CDR3 comprises 13 residues. CDR1 DFQATT and CDR2 SNEGSKA come from the germline V gene (reference sequence).